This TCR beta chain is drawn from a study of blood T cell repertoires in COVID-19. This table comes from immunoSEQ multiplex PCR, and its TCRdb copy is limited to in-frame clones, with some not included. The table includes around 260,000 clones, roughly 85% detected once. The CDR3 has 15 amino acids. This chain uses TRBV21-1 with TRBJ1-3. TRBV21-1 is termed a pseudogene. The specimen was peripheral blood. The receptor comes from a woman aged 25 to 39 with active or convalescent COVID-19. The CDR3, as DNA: TGTGCCATGACGGGAGGTGGGTGTTCTGGAAACACCATATATTTT. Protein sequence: CAMTGGGCSGNTIYF.